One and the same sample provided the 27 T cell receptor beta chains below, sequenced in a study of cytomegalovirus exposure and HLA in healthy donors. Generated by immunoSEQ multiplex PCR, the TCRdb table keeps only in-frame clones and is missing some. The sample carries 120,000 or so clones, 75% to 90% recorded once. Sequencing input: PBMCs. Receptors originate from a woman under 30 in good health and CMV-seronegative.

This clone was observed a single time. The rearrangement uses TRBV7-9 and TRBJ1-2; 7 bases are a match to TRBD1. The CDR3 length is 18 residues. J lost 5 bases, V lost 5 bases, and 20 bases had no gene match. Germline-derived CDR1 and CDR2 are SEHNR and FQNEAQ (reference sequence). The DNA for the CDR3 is TGTGCCAGCAGCCCCTTCACCCCCCCAGGGGGACAGAAATATGGCTACACCTTC. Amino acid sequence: CASSPFTPPGGQKYGYTF.

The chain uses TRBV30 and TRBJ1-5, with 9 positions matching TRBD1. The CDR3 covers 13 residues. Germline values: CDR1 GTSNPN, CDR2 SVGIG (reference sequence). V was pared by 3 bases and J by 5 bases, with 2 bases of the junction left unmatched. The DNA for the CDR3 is TGTGCCTGGAGGGACAGGGGTGATCAGCCCCAGCATTTT. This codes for CAWRDRGDQPQHF.

DNA for the CDR3: TGTGCCAGCAGTAGCGGGAGAGGGCAAGAGACCCAGTACTTC. Amino acid sequence: CASSSGRGQETQYF. The V gene is TRBV6-6, the J gene TRBJ2-5, with 8 bases fitting TRBD2. The junction had 4 bases not matched to a gene; V was cut back by 5 bases and J by 2 bases. This CDR3 has 14 amino acids. The germline CDR1 and CDR2 sequences are MNHNY and SVGAGI (reference sequence).

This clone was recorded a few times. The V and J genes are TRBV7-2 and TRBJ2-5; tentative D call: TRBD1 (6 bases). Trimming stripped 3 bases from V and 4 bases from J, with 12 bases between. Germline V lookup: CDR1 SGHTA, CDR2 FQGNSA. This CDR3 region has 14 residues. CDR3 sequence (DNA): TGTGCCAGCAGCTTGGCGCTACAGGGAGAGACCCAGTACTTC. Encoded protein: CASSLALQGETQYF.

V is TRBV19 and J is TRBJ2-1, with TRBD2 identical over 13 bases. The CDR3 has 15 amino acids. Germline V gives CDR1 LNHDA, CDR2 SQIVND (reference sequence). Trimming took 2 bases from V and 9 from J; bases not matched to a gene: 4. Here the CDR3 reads CASSILLAGGVEQFF. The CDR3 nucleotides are TGTGCCAGTAGTATATTACTAGCGGGAGGGGTTGAGCAGTTCTTC. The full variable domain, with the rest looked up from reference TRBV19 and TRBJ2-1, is DGGITQSPKYLFRKEGQNVTLSCEQNLNHDAMYWYRQDPGQGLRLIYYSQIVNDFQKGDIAEGYSVSREKKESFPLTVTSAQKNPTAFYLCASSILLAGGVEQFFGPGTRLTVL.

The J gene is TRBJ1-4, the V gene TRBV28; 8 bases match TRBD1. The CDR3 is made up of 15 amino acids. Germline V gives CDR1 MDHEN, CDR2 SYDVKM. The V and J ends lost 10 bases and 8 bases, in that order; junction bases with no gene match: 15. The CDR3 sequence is CATQFMQGAREKLFF. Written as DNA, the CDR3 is TGTGCCACCCAGTTTATGCAGGGGGCACGGGAAAAACTGTTTTTT.

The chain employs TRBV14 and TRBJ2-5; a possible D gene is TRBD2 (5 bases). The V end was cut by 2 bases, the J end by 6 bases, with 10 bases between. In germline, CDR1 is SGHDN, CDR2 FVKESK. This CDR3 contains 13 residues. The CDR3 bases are TGTGCCAGCAGCCAACTCGGGGAAAAGACCCAGTACTTC. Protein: CASSQLGEKTQYF.

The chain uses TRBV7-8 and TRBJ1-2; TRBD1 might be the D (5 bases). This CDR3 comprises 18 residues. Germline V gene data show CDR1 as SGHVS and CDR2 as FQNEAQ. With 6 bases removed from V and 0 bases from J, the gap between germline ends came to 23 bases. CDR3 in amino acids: CASSDILRQGYPNYGYTF. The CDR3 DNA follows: TGTGCCAGCAGTGATATTCTACGTCAGGGTTACCCTAACTATGGCTACACCTTC.

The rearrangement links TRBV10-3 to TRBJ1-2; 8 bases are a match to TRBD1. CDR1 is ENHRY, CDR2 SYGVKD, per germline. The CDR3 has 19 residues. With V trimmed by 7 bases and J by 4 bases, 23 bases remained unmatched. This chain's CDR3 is CAINRFAGTGRDPPYGYTF. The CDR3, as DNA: TGTGCCATCAACCGCTTTGCCGGGACAGGACGAGATCCCCCCTATGGCTACACCTTC.

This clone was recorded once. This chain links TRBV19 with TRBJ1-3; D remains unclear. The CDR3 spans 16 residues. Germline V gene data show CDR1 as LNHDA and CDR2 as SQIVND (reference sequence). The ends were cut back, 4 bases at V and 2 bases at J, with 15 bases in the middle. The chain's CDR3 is CASSKWWPGAGNTIYF. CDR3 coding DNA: TGTGCCAGTAGTAAGTGGTGGCCAGGCGCTGGAAACACCATATATTTT.

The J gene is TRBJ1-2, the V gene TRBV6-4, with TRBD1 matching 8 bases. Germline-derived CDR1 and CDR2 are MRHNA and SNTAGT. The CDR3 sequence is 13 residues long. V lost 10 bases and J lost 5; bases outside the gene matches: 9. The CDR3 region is CANGTGRPYGYTF. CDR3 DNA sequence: TGTGCCAATGGGACAGGTCGGCCTTATGGCTACACCTTC.

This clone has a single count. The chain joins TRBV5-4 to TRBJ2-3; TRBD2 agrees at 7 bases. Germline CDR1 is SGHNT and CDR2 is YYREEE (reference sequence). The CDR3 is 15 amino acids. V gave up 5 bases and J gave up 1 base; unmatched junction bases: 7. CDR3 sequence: CASRRSGARTDTQYF. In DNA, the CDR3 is TGTGCCAGCAGGCGCAGCGGGGCCCGCACAGATACGCAGTATTTT.

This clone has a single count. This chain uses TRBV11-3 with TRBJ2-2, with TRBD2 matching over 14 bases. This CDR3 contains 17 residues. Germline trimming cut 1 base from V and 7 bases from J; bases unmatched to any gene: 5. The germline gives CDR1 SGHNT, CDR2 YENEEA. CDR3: CASSLAGTSGGDGELFF. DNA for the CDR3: TGTGCCAGCAGCTTAGCGGGGACTAGCGGGGGAGACGGGGAGCTGTTTTTT.

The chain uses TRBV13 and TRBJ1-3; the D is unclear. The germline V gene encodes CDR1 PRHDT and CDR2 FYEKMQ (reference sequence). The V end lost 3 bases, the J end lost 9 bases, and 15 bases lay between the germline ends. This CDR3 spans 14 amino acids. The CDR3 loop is CASSFWAQGFTIYF. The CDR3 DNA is TGTGCCAGCAGCTTCTGGGCCCAAGGTTTCACCATATATTTT.

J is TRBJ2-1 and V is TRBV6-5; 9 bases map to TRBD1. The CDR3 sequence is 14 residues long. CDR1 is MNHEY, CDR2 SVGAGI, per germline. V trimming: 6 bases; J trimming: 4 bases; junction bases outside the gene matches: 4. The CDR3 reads CASRPGTGYNEQFF. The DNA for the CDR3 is TGTGCCAGCAGGCCGGGGACAGGGTACAATGAGCAGTTCTTC.

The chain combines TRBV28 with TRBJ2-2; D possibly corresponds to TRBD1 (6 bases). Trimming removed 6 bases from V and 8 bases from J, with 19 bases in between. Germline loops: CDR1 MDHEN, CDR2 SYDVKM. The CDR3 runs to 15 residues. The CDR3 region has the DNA TGTGCCAGCAGATATACGACAGGTCCCGTAGGGGAGCTGTTTTTT. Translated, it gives CASRYTTGPVGELFF.

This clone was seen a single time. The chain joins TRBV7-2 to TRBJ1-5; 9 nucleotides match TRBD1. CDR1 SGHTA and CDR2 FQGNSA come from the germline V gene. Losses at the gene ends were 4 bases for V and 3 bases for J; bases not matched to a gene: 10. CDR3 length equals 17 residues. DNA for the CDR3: TGTGCCAGCAGCTACTACTGGGGACAGGGCTTCAATCAGCCCCAGCATTTT. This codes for CASSYYWGQGFNQPQHF. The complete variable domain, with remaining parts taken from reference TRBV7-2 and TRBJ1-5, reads GAGVSQSPSNKVTEKGKDVELRCDPISGHTALYWYRQSLGQGLEFLIYFQGNSAPDKSGLPSDRFSAERTGGSVSTLTIQRTQQEDSAVYLCASSYYWGQGFNQPQHFGDGTRLSIL.

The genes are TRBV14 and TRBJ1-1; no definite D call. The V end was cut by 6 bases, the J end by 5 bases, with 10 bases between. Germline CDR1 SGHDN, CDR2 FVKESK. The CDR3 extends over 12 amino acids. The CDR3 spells CASSRAGTEAFF. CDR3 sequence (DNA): TGTGCCAGCAGTCGCGCGGGGACTGAAGCTTTCTTT.

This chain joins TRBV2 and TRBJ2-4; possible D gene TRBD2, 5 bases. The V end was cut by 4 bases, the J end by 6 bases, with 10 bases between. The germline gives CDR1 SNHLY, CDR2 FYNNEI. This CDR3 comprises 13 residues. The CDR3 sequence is CASSGRGGNIQYF. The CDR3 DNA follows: TGTGCCAGCAGTGGTAGAGGAGGAAACATTCAGTACTTC.

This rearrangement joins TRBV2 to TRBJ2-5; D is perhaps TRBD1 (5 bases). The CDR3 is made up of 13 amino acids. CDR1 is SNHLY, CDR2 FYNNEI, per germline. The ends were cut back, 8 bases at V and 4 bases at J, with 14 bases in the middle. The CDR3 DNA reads TGTGCCAGCGGGGATGGGCAGGGAGAGACCCAGTACTTC. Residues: CASGDGQGETQYF.

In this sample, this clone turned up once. CDR3 sequence: CASSLSVGEQYF. The CDR3 DNA sequence: TGTGCCAGCAGTTTGTCGGTCGGCGAGCAGTACTTC. The V call is TRBV28, the J call TRBJ2-7; D unresolved. This CDR3 is built from 12 residues. CDR1 is MDHEN and CDR2 is SYDVKM in the germline V gene. Trimming stripped 3 bases from V and 6 bases from J, with 9 bases between.

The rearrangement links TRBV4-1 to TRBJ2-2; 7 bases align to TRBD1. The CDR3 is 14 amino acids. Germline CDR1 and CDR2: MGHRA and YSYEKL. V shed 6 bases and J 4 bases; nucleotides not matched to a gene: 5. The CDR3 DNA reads TGCGCCAGCAGTCGGGACAGACCCACCGGGGAGCTGTTTTTT. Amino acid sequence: CASSRDRPTGELFF.

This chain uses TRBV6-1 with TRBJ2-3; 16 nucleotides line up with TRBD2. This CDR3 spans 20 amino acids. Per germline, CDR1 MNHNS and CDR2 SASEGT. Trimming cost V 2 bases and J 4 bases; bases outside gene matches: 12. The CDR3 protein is CASSERWPGLAGGGADTQYF. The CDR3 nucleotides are TGTGCCAGCAGTGAACGCTGGCCGGGACTAGCGGGGGGGGGCGCAGATACGCAGTATTTT.

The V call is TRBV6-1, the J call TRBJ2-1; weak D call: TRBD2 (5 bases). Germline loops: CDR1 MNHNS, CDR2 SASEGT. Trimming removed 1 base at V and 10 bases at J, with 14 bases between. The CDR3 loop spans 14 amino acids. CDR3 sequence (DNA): TGTGCCAGCAGTGAAGGAGTAACCCCGGGGGAGCAGTTCTTC. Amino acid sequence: CASSEGVTPGEQFF.

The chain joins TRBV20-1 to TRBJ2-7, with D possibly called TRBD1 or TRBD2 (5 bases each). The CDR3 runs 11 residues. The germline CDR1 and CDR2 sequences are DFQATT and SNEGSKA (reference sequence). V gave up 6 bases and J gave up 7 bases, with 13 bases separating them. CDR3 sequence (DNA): TGCAGTGCCACAGAGTGGGGGGAGCAGTACGTC. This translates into CSATEWGEQYV.

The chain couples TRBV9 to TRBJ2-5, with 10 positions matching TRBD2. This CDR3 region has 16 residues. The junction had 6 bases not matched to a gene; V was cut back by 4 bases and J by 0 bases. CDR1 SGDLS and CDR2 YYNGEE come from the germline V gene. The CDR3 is CASSPGTSVYQETQYF. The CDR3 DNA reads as TGTGCCAGCAGCCCCGGGACTAGCGTGTACCAAGAGACCCAGTACTTC. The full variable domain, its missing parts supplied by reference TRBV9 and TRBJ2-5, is DSGVTQTPKHLITATGQRVTLRCSPRSGDLSVYWYQQSLDQGLQFLIQYYNGEERAKGNILERFSAQQFPDLHSELNLSSLELGDSALYFCASSPGTSVYQETQYFGPGTRLLVL.

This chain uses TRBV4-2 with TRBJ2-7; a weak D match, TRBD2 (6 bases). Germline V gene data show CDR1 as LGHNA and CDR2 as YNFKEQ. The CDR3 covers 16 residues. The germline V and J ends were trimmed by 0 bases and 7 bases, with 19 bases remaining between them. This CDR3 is CASSQESHGSSGEQYF. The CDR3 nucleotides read TGTGCCAGCAGCCAAGAAAGCCACGGGAGCAGCGGGGAGCAGTACTTC.